The rows below give T cell receptor beta chains drawn from one sample of a study of T cells in Graves' hyperthyroidism and ophthalmopathy. TCRdb used MiXCR to reprocess the multiplex PCR reads, holding one entry per CDR3 protein. The repertoire holds fewer than 250,000 distinct CDR3 sequences, with around 17% as singletons. The sequenced sample consisted of blood. The receptors were gathered from a woman aged 18-29 years with Graves' ophthalmopathy. CDR3s include the opening cysteine and the closing phenylalanine or tryptophan. The D gene is left open where the match is weak. Clone size appears in some rows only: once, few, many, or a class for an expanded clone.

size	V	J	D	DNA	CDR3
many	TRBV11-3	TRBJ2-1	TRBD2	TGTGCCAGCAGCTTAGCGGGGGGGCCTAGCCACAATGAGCAGTTCTTC	CASSLAGGPSHNEQFF
many	TRBV6-2/TRBV6-3	TRBJ1-5	.	TGTGCCAGCAGTTACGGGGGGTCTTATAGCAATCAGCCCCAGCATTTT	CASSYGGSYSNQPQHF
many	TRBV24-1	TRBJ1-1	TRBD1	TGTGCCACCAGTGATGTACAGGGGCCTGAAGCTTTCTTT	CATSDVQGPEAFF
many	TRBV4-1	TRBJ1-4	TRBD1	TGCGCCAGCAGCCAGGGACAGGCAACTAATGAAAAACTGTTTTTT	CASSQGQATNEKLFF
.	TRBV5-4	TRBJ1-6	.	TGTGCCAGCAGCTTGGTCGGAACCTATAATTCACCCCTCCACTTT	CASSLVGTYNSPLHF
many	TRBV3-1	TRBJ2-5	.	TGTGCCAGCAGCCAAGGATTTATCAATATCCAAGAGACCCAGTACTTC	CASSQGFINIQETQYF
many	TRBV7-3	TRBJ2-7	.	TGTGCCAGCAGCTTCTGGCAGGGGAGATGGGACGAGCAGTACTTC	CASSFWQGRWDEQYF
many	TRBV24-1	TRBJ2-1	.	TGTGCCACCAGTGACGAGGGGGGACCCTACAATGAGCAGTTCTTC	CATSDEGGPYNEQFF
many	TRBV6-1	TRBJ1-1	.	TGTGCCAGCAGTCCCAGAGGGGCGGTAAACACTGAAGCTTTCTTT	CASSPRGAVNTEAFF
many	TRBV12-5	TRBJ1-1	.	TGTGCTAGTGGACCACAGGAGGTTGAGGGTGAAGCTTTCTTT	CASGPQEVEGEAFF
many	TRBV20-1	TRBJ2-3	TRBD2	TGCAGTGCTAAGGCTAGCGGGGGGCCTAGCACAGATACGCAGTATTTT	CSAKASGGPSTDTQYF
many	TRBV6-1	TRBJ2-5	TRBD1	TGTGCCAGCAGTGCCTCAGGGGGCCGAGAGACCCAGTACTTC	CASSASGGRETQYF
many	TRBV3-1	TRBJ2-1	TRBD2	TGTGCCAGCAGCCGATGGCGGGAGGCCTACAATGAGCAGTTCTTC	CASSRWREAYNEQFF
many	TRBV4-1	TRBJ2-5	TRBD2	TGCGCCAGCAGCCAAATAGCGGGGGGCGAGACCCAGTACTTC	CASSQIAGGETQYF
many	TRBV7-9	TRBJ1-1	.	TGTGCCAGCAGCTCACCCGGGGGACTGAACACTGAAGCTTTCTTT	CASSSPGGLNTEAFF
many	TRBV2	TRBJ2-3	.	TGTGCCAGCAGTGAAAGGGACTTGAGGAGCACAGATACGCAGTATTTT	CASSERDLRSTDTQYF
many	TRBV6-5	TRBJ1-3	.	TGTGCCAGCAGTTACTCGTCAGGGCTAGGAAACACCATATATTTT	CASSYSSGLGNTIYF
few	TRBV30	TRBJ1-1	.	TGTGCCTGGAGTTACTGGCCTAAGACTTCGAACACTGAAGCTTTCTTT	CAWSYWPKTSNTEAFF
.	TRBV14	TRBJ2-5	.	TGTGCCAGCAGCCAACCGGGACCCGGACGGGGAGAGACCCAGTACTTC	CASSQPGPGRGETQYF
many	TRBV13	TRBJ2-7	.	TGTGCCAGCAGCTTAGCAGGCATCGTAGAGCAGTACTTC	CASSLAGIVEQYF
.	TRBV5-8	TRBJ1-5	.	TGTGCCAGCAGCTTTTTTACATCGACAGGCTCGAGTCAGCCCCAGCATTTT	CASSFFTSTGSSQPQHF
.	TRBV11-2	TRBJ2-1	TRBD1	TGTGCCAGCAGCTACTTCCGGGACAGGGGCTACAATGAGCAGTTCTTC	CASSYFRDRGYNEQFF
many	TRBV20-1	TRBJ2-1	.	TGCAGTGCTAGATTTAGCGTACGAAACAATGAGCAGTTCTTC	CSARFSVRNNEQFF